This paragraph reports one T cell receptor (beta chain). Its antigen is still unknown. The record originates from a study of cytotoxic CD8 clonotypes in ibrutinib-treated CLL. Study context: Of the patients, some eleven were relapsed/refractory, roughly 15 treatment-naive and under 18 IGHV unmutated. Overall study findings and caveats: Baseline clonality exceeded age-matched healthy donors and tracked circulating CD8+ T-cell counts.

Target depth was 1 in 200,000 to 1 in 1 million T cells, about 10x per clonotype. Repertoires were generated with immunoSEQ multiplex PCR, while TCRdb's copy carries only in-frame clones and drops some. The table lists approximately 140,000 clones, 60% to 85% of them singletons, with about 29% in the top ten. Germline CDR1 SGHNT, CDR2 YENEEA. This CDR3 region has 15 residues. The junction had 6 bases not matched to a gene; V was cut back by 1 base and J by 6 bases. This chain joins TRBV11-3 and TRBJ2-1; 7 positions agree with TRBD1. This material consisted of PBMCs, taken after 12 months of ibrutinib treatment. This clonotype originated in a human donor with chronic lymphocytic leukemia. The CDR3 DNA follows: TGTGCCAGCAGCTTAGCAGAGGGGGCCTCCAATGAGCAGTTCTTC. Its protein is CASSLAEGASNEQFF.